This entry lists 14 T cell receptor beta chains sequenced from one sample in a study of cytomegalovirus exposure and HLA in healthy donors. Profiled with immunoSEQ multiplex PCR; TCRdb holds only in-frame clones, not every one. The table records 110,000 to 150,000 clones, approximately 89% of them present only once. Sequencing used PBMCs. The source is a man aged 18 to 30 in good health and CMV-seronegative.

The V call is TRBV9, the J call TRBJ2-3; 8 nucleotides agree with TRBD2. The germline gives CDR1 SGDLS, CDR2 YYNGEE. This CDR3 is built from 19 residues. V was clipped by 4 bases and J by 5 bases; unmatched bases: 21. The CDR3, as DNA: TGTGCCAGCAGCCCTTGGCCAGCCGGGAGGGAGTCTGACCGAGATACGCAGTATTTT. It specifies CASSPWPAGRESDRDTQYF.

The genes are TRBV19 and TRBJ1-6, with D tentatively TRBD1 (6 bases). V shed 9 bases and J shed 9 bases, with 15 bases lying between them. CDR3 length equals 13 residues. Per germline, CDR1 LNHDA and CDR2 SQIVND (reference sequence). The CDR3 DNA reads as TGTGCCAGCCAAGCAGGGGAACGTTCACCCCTCCACTTT. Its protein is CASQAGERSPLHF.

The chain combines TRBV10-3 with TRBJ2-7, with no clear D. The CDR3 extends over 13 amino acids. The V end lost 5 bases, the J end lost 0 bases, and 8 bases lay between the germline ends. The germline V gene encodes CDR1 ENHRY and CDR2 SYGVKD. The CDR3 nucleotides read TGTGCCATCAGTTCCTATAGCTCCTACGAGCAGTACGTC. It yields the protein CAISSYSSYEQYV.

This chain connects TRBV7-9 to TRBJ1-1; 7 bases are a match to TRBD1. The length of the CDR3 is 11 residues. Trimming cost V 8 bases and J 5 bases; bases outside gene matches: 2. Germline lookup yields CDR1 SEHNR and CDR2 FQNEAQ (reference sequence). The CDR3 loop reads CASSTGTEAFF. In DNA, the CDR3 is TGTGCCAGCTCGACAGGGACTGAAGCTTTCTTT.

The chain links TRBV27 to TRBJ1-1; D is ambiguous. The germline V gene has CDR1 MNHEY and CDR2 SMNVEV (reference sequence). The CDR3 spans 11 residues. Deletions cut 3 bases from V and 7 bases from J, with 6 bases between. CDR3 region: CASSLEGEAFF. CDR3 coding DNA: TGTGCCAGCAGTTTGGAGGGTGAAGCTTTCTTT.

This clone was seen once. The CDR3 region has the DNA TGTGCCAGCTCCCCCACTAGCCTCCCAGATACGCAGTATTTT. Protein sequence: CASSPTSLPDTQYF. The chain employs TRBV18 and TRBJ2-3; maybe TRBD2 (6 bases). There are 14 residues in the CDR3. Trimming took 6 bases from V and 4 from J, leaving 14 bases between them. CDR1 is KGHSH, CDR2 LQKENI, per germline.

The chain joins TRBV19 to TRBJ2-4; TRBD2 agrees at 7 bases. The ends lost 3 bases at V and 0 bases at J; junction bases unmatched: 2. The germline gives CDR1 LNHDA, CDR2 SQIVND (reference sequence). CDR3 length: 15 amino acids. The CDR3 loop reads CASSIWGGAKNIQYF. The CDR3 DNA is TGTGCCAGTAGTATCTGGGGGGGAGCCAAAAACATTCAGTACTTC. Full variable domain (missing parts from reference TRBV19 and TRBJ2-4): DGGITQSPKYLFRKEGQNVTLSCEQNLNHDAMYWYRQDPGQGLRLIYYSQIVNDFQKGDIAEGYSVSREKKESFPLTVTSAQKNPTAFYLCASSIWGGAKNIQYFGAGTRLSVL.

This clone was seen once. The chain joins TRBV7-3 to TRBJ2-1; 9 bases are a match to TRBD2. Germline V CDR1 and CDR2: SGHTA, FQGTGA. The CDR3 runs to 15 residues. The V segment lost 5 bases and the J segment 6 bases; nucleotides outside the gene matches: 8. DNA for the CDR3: TGTGCCAGCAGCGCCCCGGGACTAGCTTTCAATGAGCAGTTCTTC. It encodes CASSAPGLAFNEQFF.

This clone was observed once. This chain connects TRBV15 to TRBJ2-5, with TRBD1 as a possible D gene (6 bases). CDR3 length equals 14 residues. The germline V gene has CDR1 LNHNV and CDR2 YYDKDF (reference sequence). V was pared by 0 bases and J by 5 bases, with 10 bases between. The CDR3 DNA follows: TGTGCCACCAGCAGAGATATAAGGGGGGAGACCCAGTACTTC. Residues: CATSRDIRGETQYF.

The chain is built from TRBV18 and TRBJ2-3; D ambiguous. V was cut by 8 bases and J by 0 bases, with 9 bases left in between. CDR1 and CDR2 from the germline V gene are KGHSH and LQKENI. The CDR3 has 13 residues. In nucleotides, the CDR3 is TGTGCCAGCGCCCTAACGAGCACAGATACGCAGTATTTT. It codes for CASALTSTDTQYF.

The CDR3 sequence is CASRPRGSYGYTF. The CDR3 region has the DNA TGTGCCAGCAGACCCAGGGGGAGCTATGGCTACACCTTC. The chain has TRBV6-5 and TRBJ1-2; 7 bases map to TRBD1. The CDR3 runs 13 residues. Germline assignment: CDR1 MNHEY and CDR2 SVGAGI. After removal of 6 bases from V and 4 bases from J, the junction contained 5 bases not matched to a gene.

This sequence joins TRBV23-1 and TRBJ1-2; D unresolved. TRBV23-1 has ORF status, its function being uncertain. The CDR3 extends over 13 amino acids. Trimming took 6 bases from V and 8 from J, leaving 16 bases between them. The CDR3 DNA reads TGCGCCAGCAGAGGGCCCTCGCCGGGGGGCTACACCTTC. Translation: CASRGPSPGGYTF.

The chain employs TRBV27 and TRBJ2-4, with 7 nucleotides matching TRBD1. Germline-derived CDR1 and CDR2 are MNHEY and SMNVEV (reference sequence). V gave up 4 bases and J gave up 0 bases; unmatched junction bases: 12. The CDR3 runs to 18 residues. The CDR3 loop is CASSSKLGQPLAKNIQYF. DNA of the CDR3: TGTGCCAGCAGTTCTAAGCTGGGACAGCCTCTAGCCAAAAACATTCAGTACTTC.

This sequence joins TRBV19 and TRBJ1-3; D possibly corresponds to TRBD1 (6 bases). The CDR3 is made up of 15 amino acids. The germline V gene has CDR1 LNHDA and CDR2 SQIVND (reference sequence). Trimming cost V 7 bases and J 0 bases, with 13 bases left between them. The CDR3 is CASTITGSSGNTIYF. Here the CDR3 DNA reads TGTGCCAGTACCATAACAGGGTCCTCTGGAAACACCATATATTTT.